The 32 T cell receptor beta chains below come from one sample, sequenced in a study of T-cell reconstitution after alpha-beta-depleted transplantation in children. Preparation of the TCRbeta library used unique molecular identifiers. TCRdb reprocessed the PCR reads with MiXCR, giving one entry per CDR3 protein. The table has about 400,000 distinct CDR3 sequences, about a fifth seen once. The sample here was PBMCs from the stem cell graft donor, taken from the stem cell graft. Receptor source: a human donor who donated a stem cell graft to a child with acute myeloid leukemia.

The rearrangement uses TRBV7-9 and TRBJ2-7; D not certain. This CDR3 is built from 13 residues. Germline V gene lookup returns CDR1 SEHNR and CDR2 FQNEAQ (reference sequence). V lost 5 bases and J lost 2, with 10 bases in between. Here the CDR3 reads CASSGLEPYEQYF. The CDR3 region has the DNA TGTGCCAGCAGCGGCCTGGAGCCCTACGAGCAGTACTTC.

The V and J genes are TRBV7-1 and TRBJ1-6; 7 bases are a match to TRBD1. TRBV7-1 is given ORF status, its function remaining uncertain. The CDR3 length is 14 residues. Trimming took 3 bases from V and 8 from J; bases not matched to a gene: 4. As DNA, the CDR3 is TGTGCCAGCAGCTCGACAGGGAGGGATTCACCCCTCCACTTT. It specifies CASSSTGRDSPLHF.

In this sample, this clonotype turned up a few times. This chain uses TRBV12-3 or TRBV12-4 with TRBJ2-5; 8 bases are shared with TRBD2. The trim removed 8 bases at V and 4 bases at J, leaving 6 bases unmatched. The CDR3 is 13 residues long. Here the CDR3 reads CASLGLAGETQYF. As DNA, the CDR3 is TGTGCCAGCTTGGGGCTAGCGGGAGAGACCCAGTACTTC.

There are a few counts of this clonotype. The CDR3 loop reads CASRRSSYNEQFF. CDR3 in DNA: TGTGCCAGCAGGAGGAGCTCCTACAATGAGCAGTTCTTC. The V call is TRBV7-8, the J call TRBJ2-1, with unresolved D. V gave up 6 bases and J gave up 0 bases, with 6 bases separating them. Germline CDR1 is SGHVS and CDR2 is FQNEAQ. The length of the CDR3 is 13 residues.

DNA of the CDR3: TGCAGTGCTCCGATAGATGATGGCTACACCTTC. Amino acids: CSAPIDDGYTF. The chain uses TRBV20-1 and TRBJ1-2, with no clear D. The germline V and J ends were trimmed by 5 bases and 6 bases, with 10 bases remaining between them. Germline CDR1 DFQATT, CDR2 SNEGSKA (reference sequence). The CDR3 is made up of 11 amino acids.

This clonotype came up a few times. V is TRBV20-1 and J is TRBJ2-2; TRBD2 aligns across 15 bases. V was pared by 6 bases and J by 4 bases, with 3 bases of the junction left unmatched. The CDR3 covers 15 residues. The germline gives CDR1 DFQATT, CDR2 SNEGSKA (reference sequence). As DNA, the CDR3 is TGCAGTGCCGGGACTAGCGGGAGGCCCACCGGGGAGCTGTTTTTT. Its translation: CSAGTSGRPTGELFF.

This clonotype turned up a few times. The chain has TRBV20-1 and TRBJ2-3; TRBD1 might be the D (5 bases). The CDR3 totals 13 residues. Looked up from germline, CDR1 is DFQATT and CDR2 is SNEGSKA (reference sequence). V gave up 3 bases and J gave up 4 bases, with 11 bases separating them. The CDR3 nucleotides read TGCAGTGCTAGGATCCGCAGGGCAGATACGCAGTATTTT. Its protein is CSARIRRADTQYF.

This clonotype was found many times. The V and J genes are TRBV20-1 and TRBJ2-1; 7 nucleotides match TRBD1. J lost 4 bases, V lost 5 bases, and 5 bases had no gene match. Germline V gene data show CDR1 as DFQATT and CDR2 as SNEGSKA (reference sequence). The CDR3 has 13 residues. The CDR3 sequence is CSAARTGYNEQFF. The CDR3 nucleotides read TGCAGTGCTGCCCGGACAGGTTACAATGAGCAGTTCTTC.

The chain carries TRBV12-3 or TRBV12-4 and TRBJ2-6; D is unresolved. This CDR3 has 15 residues. Trimming stripped 7 bases from V and 0 bases from J, with 10 bases between. The CDR3 DNA follows: TGTGCCAGCACCTCAGATAACTCTGGGGCCAACGTCCTGACTTTC. It translates to CASTSDNSGANVLTF.

The sample holds a few counts of this clonotype. This rearrangement joins TRBV12-3 or TRBV12-4 to TRBJ1-2; D gene unclear. CDR3 size: 13 residues. The V end lost 0 bases, the J end lost 6 bases, and 8 bases lay between the germline ends. The CDR3 nucleotides are TGTGCCAGCAGTTTAGCACAGCGAAATGGCTACACCTTC. Its translation is CASSLAQRNGYTF.

The chain has TRBV12-3 or TRBV12-4 and TRBJ2-7; D may be TRBD1 (6 bases). Trimming shortened V by 5 bases and J by 3 bases, and 8 bases separated the two germline ends. CDR3 length: 12 amino acids. CDR3 amino acids: CASSRQVYEQYF. CDR3 coding DNA: TGTGCCAGCAGTCGACAGGTCTACGAGCAGTACTTC.

This chain uses TRBV6-5 with TRBJ1-1; maybe TRBD1 (5 bases). The V gene's germline CDR1 is MNHEY and CDR2 SVGAGI. The CDR3 has 15 amino acids. Trimming removed 0 bases from V and 3 bases from J, with 11 bases in between. The CDR3 bases are TGTGCCAGCAGTTACTCGACGGGGGGACACACTGAAGCTTTCTTT. It yields the protein CASSYSTGGHTEAFF.

This clonotype was recorded a few times. This chain uses TRBV20-1 with TRBJ2-5; no clear D gene. V shed 0 bases and J shed 5 bases, with 10 bases lying between them. The CDR3 consists of 13 residues. Germline V lookup: CDR1 DFQATT, CDR2 SNEGSKA (reference sequence). The DNA for the CDR3 is TGCAGTGCTAGAGATTCCAAGAGGGAGACCCAGTACTTC. Amino acid sequence: CSARDSKRETQYF.

The chain recombines TRBV12-3 or TRBV12-4 with TRBJ2-1, with a tentative D call TRBD2 (6 bases). The CDR3 loop spans 16 amino acids. V gave up 3 bases and J gave up 0 bases, with 12 bases separating them. CDR3 DNA: TGTGCCAGCAGTTTCTCTAGCGTGTACTCCTACAATGAGCAGTTCTTC. Its protein is CASSFSSVYSYNEQFF.

The chain carries TRBV4-1 and TRBJ2-7; 8 positions agree with TRBD2. Germline CDR1 is MGHRA and CDR2 is YSYEKL. This CDR3 spans 15 amino acids. The V and J ends lost 1 base and 3 bases, in that order; junction bases with no gene match: 5. The CDR3 DNA reads TGCGCCAGCAGCCAAGTCGCCGGGACTAGCTACGAGCAGTACTTC. Amino acid sequence: CASSQVAGTSYEQYF.

In this sample, this clonotype turned up a few times. This chain links TRBV29-1 with TRBJ2-7; 12 bases align to TRBD2. This CDR3 has 12 residues. Germline V lookup: CDR1 SQVTM, CDR2 ANQGSEA. V lost 7 bases, J lost 6 bases, and 4 bases stayed unmatched. CDR3 loop: CSATSGSFEQYF. The DNA of the CDR3 is TGCAGCGCGACTAGCGGGAGTTTCGAGCAGTACTTC.

This clonotype was found a few times. The chain joins TRBV24-1 to TRBJ2-3; 10 nucleotides match TRBD1. CDR1 KGHDR and CDR2 SFDVKD come from the germline V gene. The V gene end was trimmed by 3 bases and the J gene end by 4 bases; junction bases not matched to a gene: 6. The CDR3 extends over 16 amino acids. CDR3 amino acids: CATSDAGTGASDTQYF. Written as DNA, the CDR3 is TGTGCCACCAGTGATGCCGGGACAGGGGCGTCAGATACGCAGTATTTT.

This clonotype was found many times. CDR3 sequence (DNA): TGCGCCAGCAGCTTGGTCCTAGCGGGAGAGGAAGAGCAGTTCTTC. It codes for CASSLVLAGEEEQFF. The rearrangement joins TRBV5-1 to TRBJ2-1, with 10 bases identical to TRBD2. Germline V gene lookup returns CDR1 SGHRS and CDR2 YFSETQ. This CDR3 contains 15 residues. Trimming took 0 bases from V and 10 from J; bases not matched to a gene: 7. The variable domain in full, completed from reference TRBV5-1 and TRBJ2-1, reads KAGVTQTPRYLIKTRGQQVTLSCSPISGHRSVSWYQQTPGQGLQFLFEYFSETQRNKGNFPGRFSGRQFSNSRSEMNVSTLELGDSALYLCASSLVLAGEEEQFFGPGTRLTVL.

This clonotype was found many times. The J gene is TRBJ2-3, the V gene TRBV20-1; TRBD1 is a possible D gene (6 bases). The CDR3 is 17 amino acids. Trimming took 3 bases from V and 7 from J, leaving 26 bases between them. The germline V gene encodes CDR1 DFQATT and CDR2 SNEGSKA (reference sequence). CDR3 region: CSASPSDWLRGGNTQYF. CDR3 nucleotide sequence: TGCAGTGCTAGTCCCTCCGACTGGCTCAGGGGCGGAAATACGCAGTATTTT.

This clonotype was found a few times. CDR3 amino acids: CASSYSASGRGETQYF. CDR3 in DNA: TGTGCCAGCAGTTACTCGGCTAGCGGGCGTGGGGAGACCCAGTACTTC. The rearrangement joins TRBV6-5 to TRBJ2-5, with 8 bases lining up with TRBD2. The CDR3 has 16 residues. CDR1 and CDR2 (germline): MNHEY, SVGAGI. The junction had 8 bases not matched to a gene; V was cut back by 0 bases and J by 5 bases.

This clonotype was counted between two and nine times. This chain uses TRBV7-6 with TRBJ2-7; TRBD2 matches at 15 bases. Germline V gene data show CDR1 as SGHVS and CDR2 as FNYEAQ. J lost 5 bases, V lost 5 bases, and 7 bases had no gene match. The CDR3 has 16 amino acids. CDR3 nucleotides: TGTGCCAGCAGCCCTAGGACTAGCGGGAGGGTCGACGAGCAGTACTTC. This codes for CASSPRTSGRVDEQYF. The full variable domain, its missing parts supplied by reference TRBV7-6 and TRBJ2-7, is GAGVSQSPRYKVTKRGQDVALRCDPISGHVSLYWYRQALGQGPEFLTYFNYEAQQDKSGLPNDRFSAERPEGSISTLTIQRTEQRDSAMYRCASSPRTSGRVDEQYFGPGTRLTVT.

A few counts support this clonotype. The V and J genes are TRBV20-1 and TRBJ2-7; D possibly corresponds to TRBD2 (6 bases). There are 14 residues in the CDR3. Germline V gene lookup returns CDR1 DFQATT and CDR2 SNEGSKA (reference sequence). The V and J ends lost 6 bases and 2 bases respectively, with 17 bases between them. This chain's CDR3 is CSAPFEGLTYEQYF. The CDR3 DNA sequence: TGCAGTGCCCCTTTTGAGGGACTTACCTACGAGCAGTACTTC.

This rearrangement joins TRBV25-1 to TRBJ2-5; no clear D gene. V gave up 2 bases and J gave up 5 bases, with 9 bases separating them. The CDR3 covers 13 residues. CDR1 is MGHDK and CDR2 is SYGVNS in the germline V gene. This chain's CDR3 is CASSEGIRETQYF. In nucleotides, the CDR3 is TGTGCCAGCAGTGAAGGGATTCGGGAGACCCAGTACTTC.

The chain joins TRBV12-3 or TRBV12-4 to TRBJ2-7; D possibly corresponds to TRBD1 (6 bases). CDR3 length: 16 residues. V shed 4 bases and J shed 2 bases, with 18 bases lying between them. CDR3 amino acids: CASSSPTKQGTYEQYF. DNA of the CDR3: TGTGCCAGCAGTTCGCCCACAAAACAGGGCACCTACGAGCAGTACTTC.

The chain links TRBV12-3 or TRBV12-4 to TRBJ1-3; unclear D gene. V was trimmed by 6 bases and J by 0 bases, leaving 9 bases between them. CDR3 length: 14 residues. This CDR3 reads CASSPTSSGNTIYF. CDR3 bases: TGTGCCAGCAGCCCCACGAGCTCTGGAAACACCATATATTTT.

The chain carries TRBV6-1 and TRBJ2-3; D is tentatively TRBD1 or TRBD2 (6 bases each). Per germline, CDR1 MNHNS and CDR2 SASEGT. The CDR3 extends over 13 amino acids. Trimming left V 10 bases short and J 4 bases short, with 15 bases between. CDR3 DNA: TGTGCCATCACCCCAAGGGGGGCAGATACGCAGTATTTT. Amino acids: CAITPRGADTQYF.

This clonotype has at least ten counts. This rearrangement joins TRBV20-1 to TRBJ2-1; 10 positions agree with TRBD1. The CDR3 is made up of 15 amino acids. The ends lost 1 base at V and 7 bases at J; junction bases unmatched: 7. Per the germline V gene, CDR1 is DFQATT and CDR2 is SNEGSKA (reference sequence). The CDR3 is CSARGSGQGQNEQFF. The CDR3 nucleotides are TGCAGTGCTAGAGGTTCGGGACAGGGGCAGAATGAGCAGTTCTTC.

The sample holds many counts of this clonotype. The chain joins TRBV29-1 to TRBJ2-6; 8 bases are shared with TRBD1. CDR3 length: 15 amino acids. Per germline, CDR1 SQVTM and CDR2 ANQGSEA. The ends lost 5 bases at V and 3 bases at J; junction bases unmatched: 6. CDR3 sequence: CSVKTGASGANVLTF. The CDR3 DNA follows: TGCAGCGTTAAGACAGGGGCGAGTGGGGCCAACGTCCTGACTTTC.

To note about this clonotype: A much bigger clone sits one base away, suggesting this may be a read error. This chain joins TRBV12-3 or TRBV12-4 and TRBJ1-6, with no clear D. The CDR3 consists of 12 residues. Between the trimmed V and J ends, which lost 6 bases and 8 bases, there was a span of 8 bases. This CDR3 is CASSQADSPLHF. In nucleotides, the CDR3 is TGTGCCAGCAGCCAGGCTGATTCACCCCTCCACTTT.

J is TRBJ2-7 and V is TRBV11-1, with TRBD1 as a possible D gene (5 bases). The CDR3 has 14 amino acids. The V and J ends lost 6 bases and 7 bases respectively, with 19 bases between them. Germline lookup yields CDR1 SGHAT and CDR2 FQDESV (reference sequence). As DNA, the CDR3 is TGTGCCAGCAGGATCGGACAAGGTGGTAGAGAGCAGTACTTC. It encodes CASRIGQGGREQYF.

The chain is built from TRBV20-1 and TRBJ2-5; possibly TRBD2 for D (6 bases). Germline values: CDR1 DFQATT, CDR2 SNEGSKA (reference sequence). The V end was cut by 3 bases, the J end by 5 bases, with 13 bases between. The CDR3 length is 13 residues. The CDR3 sequence is CSARLALWETQYF. DNA for the CDR3: TGCAGTGCTAGGCTAGCGTTGTGGGAGACCCAGTACTTC.

This clonotype came up a few times. J is TRBJ1-5 and V is TRBV28; 8 bases agree with TRBD1. The CDR3 covers 16 residues. The germline CDR1 and CDR2 sequences are MDHEN and SYDVKM. With 5 bases clipped from V and 6 bases from J, the junction kept 12 bases outside the gene matches. The CDR3 sequence is CASSPIRTGLAQPQHF. In DNA form, the CDR3 reads TGTGCCAGCAGTCCCATCAGGACAGGGCTAGCTCAGCCCCAGCATTTT.